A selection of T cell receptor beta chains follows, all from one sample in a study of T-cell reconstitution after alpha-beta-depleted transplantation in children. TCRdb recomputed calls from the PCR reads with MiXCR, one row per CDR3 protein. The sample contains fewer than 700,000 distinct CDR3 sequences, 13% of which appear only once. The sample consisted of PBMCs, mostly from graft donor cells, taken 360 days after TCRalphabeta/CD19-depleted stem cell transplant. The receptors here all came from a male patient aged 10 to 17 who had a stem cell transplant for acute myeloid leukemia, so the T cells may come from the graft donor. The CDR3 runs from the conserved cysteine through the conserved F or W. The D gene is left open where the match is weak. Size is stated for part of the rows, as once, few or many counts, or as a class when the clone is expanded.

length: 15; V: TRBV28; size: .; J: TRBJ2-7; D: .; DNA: TGTGCCAGCAGTTTATCAGCCCCTAGTCCCTACGAGCAGTACTTC; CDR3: CASSLSAPSPYEQYF
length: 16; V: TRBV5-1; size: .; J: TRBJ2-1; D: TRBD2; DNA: TGCGCCAGCAGCTCTTCGTGGGCTAGCGGAACCAATGAGCAGTTCTTC; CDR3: CASSSSWASGTNEQFF
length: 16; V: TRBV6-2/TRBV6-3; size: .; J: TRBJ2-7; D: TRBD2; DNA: TGTGCCAGCAGACGGGTAGCGGGAGTGAACACCTACGAGCAGTACTTC; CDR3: CASRRVAGVNTYEQYF
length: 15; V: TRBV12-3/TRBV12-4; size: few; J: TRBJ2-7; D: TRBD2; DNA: TGTGCCAGCAGTCCCCCGGGACTATTCTCCTACGAGCAGTACTTC; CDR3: CASSPPGLFSYEQYF
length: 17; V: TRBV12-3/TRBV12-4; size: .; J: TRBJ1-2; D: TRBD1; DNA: TGTGCCAGCAGCCCGAAGCCAGGGGGAGAAGCTAACTATGGCTACACCTTC; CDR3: CASSPKPGGEANYGYTF
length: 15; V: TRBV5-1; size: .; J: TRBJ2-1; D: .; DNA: TGCGCCAGCAGCTCGGGGGCTAGCGGTTCGAATGAGCAGTTCTTC; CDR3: CASSSGASGSNEQFF
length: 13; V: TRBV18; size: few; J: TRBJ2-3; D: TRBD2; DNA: TGTGCCAGCTCACCAAGCGGGGCCAGAGGGCAGTATTTT; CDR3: CASSPSGARGQYF
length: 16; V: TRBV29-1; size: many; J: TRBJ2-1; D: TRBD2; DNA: TGCAGCGTTGATTCGGCTAGCGGGCGAACCTACAATGAGCAGTTCTTC; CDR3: CSVDSASGRTYNEQFF
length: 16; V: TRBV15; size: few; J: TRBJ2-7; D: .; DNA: TGTGCCACCAGCAGATCCGGGAGACAGGGTCAGGGAGAGCAGTACTTC; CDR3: CATSRSGRQGQGEQYF
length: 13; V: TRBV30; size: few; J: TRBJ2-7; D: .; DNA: TGTGCCTGGAGGAGGAGGGGTATAGAGGAGCAGTACTTC; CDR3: CAWRRRGIEEQYF
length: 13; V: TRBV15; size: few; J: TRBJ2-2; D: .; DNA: TGTGCCACCAGACAGGGCAACACCGGGGAGCTGTTTTTT; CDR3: CATRQGNTGELFF
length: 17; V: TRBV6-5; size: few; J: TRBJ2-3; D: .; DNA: TGTGCCAGCAGTTACGTTTGGGTAGCGGCGAGCACAGATACGCAGTATTTT; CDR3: CASSYVWVAASTDTQYF
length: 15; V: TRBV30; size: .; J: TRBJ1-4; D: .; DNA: TGTGCCTGGAGTCAAAAGGGTTCGGCTAATGAAAAACTGTTTTTT; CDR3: CAWSQKGSANEKLFF
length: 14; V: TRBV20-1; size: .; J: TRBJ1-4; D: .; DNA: TGCAGTGCTATGGGAGGGGGGTCTTCTGAAAAACTGTTTTTT; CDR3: CSAMGGGSSEKLFF
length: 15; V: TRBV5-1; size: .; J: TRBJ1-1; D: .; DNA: TGCGCCAGCAGCTTTTTCGGGAGGGGGAACACTGAAGCTTTCTTT; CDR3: CASSFFGRGNTEAFF
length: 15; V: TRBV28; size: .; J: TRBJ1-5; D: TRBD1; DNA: TGTGCCAGCAGTTTCGGACAGGTCTCCAATCAGCCCCAGCATTTT; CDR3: CASSFGQVSNQPQHF
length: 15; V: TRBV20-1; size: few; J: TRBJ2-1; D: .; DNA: TGCAGTGCCAGAAGCGGGCCTGGCTCCTACAATGAGCAGTTCTTC; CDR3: CSARSGPGSYNEQFF
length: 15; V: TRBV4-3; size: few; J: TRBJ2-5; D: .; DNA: TGCGCCAGCAGCCAAGAACTCGTTCTGCAAGGTGGCCAGTACTTC; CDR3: CASSQELVLQGGQYF
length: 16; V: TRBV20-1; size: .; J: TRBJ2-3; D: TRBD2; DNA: TGCAGTGCTAGAGGCCTAGCGGTAGTCAGCACAGATACGCAGTATTTT; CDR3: CSARGLAVVSTDTQYF
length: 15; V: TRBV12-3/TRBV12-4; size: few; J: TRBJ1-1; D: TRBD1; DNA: TGTGCCAGCAGTTCCGGGACAGGGGGCGGTACTGAAGCTTTCTTT; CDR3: CASSSGTGGGTEAFF
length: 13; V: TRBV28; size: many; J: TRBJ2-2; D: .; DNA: TGTGCCAGCAGTTTAGACCTGAGGAGGGAGCTGTTTTTT; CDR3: CASSLDLRRELFF
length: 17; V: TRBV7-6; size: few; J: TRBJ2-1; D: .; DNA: TGTGCCAGCAGCCTTACGGGCACAGGGCGGACCTACAATGAGCAGTTCTTC; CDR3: CASSLTGTGRTYNEQFF